Listed here are 30 T cell receptor beta chains from one sample, sequenced in a study of human thymus T cells. Thymus tissue for the work was resected from patients undergoing corrective heart surgery. Sequenced by immunoSEQ multiplex PCR; TCRdb stores in-frame clones only, minus some. In the table there are 75,000 to 90,000 clones, roughly 96% of which are singletons. The sequenced material came from thymus tissue. Receptors originate from a boy in the first two years of life with a congenital heart defect but otherwise immunologically healthy.

V is TRBV10-2 and J is TRBJ2-1; 9 bases are shared with TRBD1. Germline-derived CDR1 and CDR2 are WSHSY and SAAADI. The length of the CDR3 is 17 residues. After removal of 2 bases from V and 7 bases from J, the junction contained 12 bases not matched to a gene. The DNA for the CDR3 is TGCGCCAGCAGTGAGCCCGAAGTCACAGGGGGCTGGAATGAGCAGTTCTTC. This encodes CASSEPEVTGGWNEQFF.

CDR3 protein: CASSEVTPYEQYF. The CDR3 DNA is TGTGCCAGCAGTGAGGTGACTCCGTACGAGCAGTACTTC. The chain links TRBV6-4 to TRBJ2-7; D uncertain. The length of the CDR3 is 13 residues. Germline-derived CDR1 and CDR2 are MRHNA and SNTAGT. The V end was cut by 3 bases, the J end by 4 bases, with 10 bases between.

The gene calls are TRBV19 and TRBJ1-1; possibly TRBD1 for D (6 bases). Trimming removed 11 bases from V and 0 bases from J, with 16 bases in between. The CDR3 is made up of 14 amino acids. Germline values: CDR1 LNHDA, CDR2 SQIVND (reference sequence). The CDR3 DNA reads as TGTGCCTCACGGGGGGCGCGGGTGAACACTGAAGCTTTCTTT. Translated: CASRGARVNTEAFF.

The rearrangement joins TRBV2 to TRBJ1-5; D unresolved. Germline V gene data show CDR1 as SNHLY and CDR2 as FYNNEI. The V end lost 6 bases, the J end lost 5 bases, and 14 bases lay between the germline ends. The CDR3 covers 14 residues. The CDR3 protein is CASSYQTEHQPQHF. For the CDR3, the DNA is TGTGCCAGCAGCTACCAGACGGAACATCAGCCCCAGCATTTT. The whole variable domain, filled in from reference TRBV2 and TRBJ1-5, reads EPEVTQTPSHQVTQMGQEVILRCVPISNHLYFYWYRQILGQKVEFLVSFYNNEISEKSEIFDDQFSVERPDGSNFTLKIRSTKLEDSAMYFCASSYQTEHQPQHFGDGTRLSIL.

The chain links TRBV6-4 to TRBJ1-1; D not resolved. The CDR3 loop spans 16 amino acids. CDR1 MRHNA and CDR2 SNTAGT come from the germline V gene. With 2 bases removed from V and 7 bases from J, the gap between germline ends came to 20 bases. Written as DNA, the CDR3 is TGTGCCAGCAGTGACGGAGGCCAATCAAAACCTGATGAAGCTTTCTTT. It yields the protein CASSDGGQSKPDEAFF.

The V and J genes are TRBV7-9 and TRBJ1-1, with 8 bases lining up with TRBD1. Trimming at V came to 3 bases and at J to 3 bases, leaving 6 bases not matched to a gene. This CDR3 is built from 15 residues. CDR1 is SEHNR and CDR2 is FQNEAQ in the germline V gene (reference sequence). In DNA, the CDR3 is TGTGCCAGCAGCTTCGGGACAGGACAGGACACTGAAGCTTTCTTT. As protein: CASSFGTGQDTEAFF.

This clone was counted a single time. The chain couples TRBV15 to TRBJ2-2, with no clear D. CDR3 length: 15 residues. Trimming pared 0 bases from V and 5 bases from J, leaving 10 bases between. Germline CDR1 reads LNHNV; CDR2 reads YYDKDF (reference sequence). This CDR3 reads CATSRDVERTGELFF. The CDR3 DNA reads TGTGCCACCAGCAGAGACGTGGAAAGAACCGGGGAGCTGTTTTTT.

This chain links TRBV19 with TRBJ2-5; tentatively, D is TRBD2 (7 bases). Germline CDR1 and CDR2: LNHDA and SQIVND (reference sequence). The CDR3 spans 15 residues. Trimming took 3 bases from V and 3 from J, leaving 14 bases between them. The CDR3 loop is CASSIPGEGKETQYF. For the CDR3, the DNA is TGTGCCAGTAGTATCCCAGGGGAGGGTAAAGAGACCCAGTACTTC.

The chain is built from TRBV7-2 and TRBJ2-4; no definite D call. Trimming pared 1 base from V and 0 bases from J, leaving 16 bases between. The CDR3 spans 18 residues. Germline lookup yields CDR1 SGHTA and CDR2 FQGNSA. CDR3 in amino acids: CASSLDPRFLLAKNIQYF. As DNA, the CDR3 is TGTGCCAGCAGCTTAGACCCTCGATTTTTGCTAGCCAAAAACATTCAGTACTTC.

DNA of the CDR3: TGTGCCAGCAGTTCCACGGACAGTTATAGCAATCAGCCCCAGCATTTT. It is translated as CASSSTDSYSNQPQHF. The V gene is TRBV28, the J gene TRBJ1-5; tentatively, D is TRBD1 (6 bases). There are 16 residues in the CDR3. Trimming cost V 4 bases and J 0 bases, with 13 bases left between them. CDR1 is MDHEN and CDR2 is SYDVKM in the germline V gene.

The V call is TRBV5-5, the J call TRBJ1-5; 7 bases fit TRBD1. J gave up 4 bases and V 4 bases, and 5 bases lay outside the gene matches. CDR3 length equals 14 residues. Germline V gives CDR1 SGHKS, CDR2 YYEKEE (reference sequence). CDR3 nucleotides: TGTGCCAGCAGCGTCCGGGACAGAAATCAGCCCCAGCATTTT. Translated, it gives CASSVRDRNQPQHF.

The rearrangement links TRBV30 to TRBJ2-7; TRBD1 or TRBD2 may be the D gene (5 bases each). There are 13 residues in the CDR3. Germline CDR1 is GTSNPN and CDR2 is SVGIG (reference sequence). Trimming pared 3 bases from V and 2 bases from J, leaving 11 bases between. CDR3 DNA sequence: TGTGCCTGGAGCAGGGACGTGGCCTACGAGCAGTACTTC. Translating gives CAWSRDVAYEQYF.

The chain has TRBV18 and TRBJ1-1; a possible D gene is TRBD1 (6 bases). Germline CDR1 is KGHSH and CDR2 is LQKENI. The V end lost 5 bases, the J end lost 5 bases, and 18 bases lay between the germline ends. This CDR3 comprises 15 residues. CDR3 coding DNA: TGTGCCAGCTCAACGGACGGGGGCGGGGCTACTGAAGCTTTCTTT. It translates to CASSTDGGGATEAFF.

V is TRBV28 and J is TRBJ2-7, with 9 nucleotides matching TRBD2. The CDR3 extends over 17 amino acids. Trimming at V came to 2 bases and at J to 4 bases, leaving 12 bases not matched to a gene. The germline V gene has CDR1 MDHEN and CDR2 SYDVKM. The DNA for the CDR3 is TGTGCCAGCAGTTTAGTCGGTCCGGGACTAGCCTATTACGAGCAGTACTTC. Translated, it gives CASSLVGPGLAYYEQYF.

Only one count was recorded for this clone. DNA of the CDR3: TGTGCCAGCAGCTTAAGAGGCGGGTCTGAAGCTTTCTTT. It codes for CASSLRGGSEAFF. The rearrangement links TRBV7-8 to TRBJ1-1; D not certain. Trimming cost V 2 bases and J 6 bases, with 10 bases left between them. Looked up from germline, CDR1 is SGHVS and CDR2 is FQNEAQ. The CDR3 runs 13 residues. Looking up the rest from reference TRBV7-8 and TRBJ1-1 gives the full variable domain: GAGVSQSPRYKVAKRGQDVALRCDPISGHVSLFWYQQALGQGPEFLTYFQNEAQLDKSGLPSDRFFAERPEGSVSTLKIQRTQQEDSAVYLCASSLRGGSEAFFGQGTRLTVV.

This clone appeared once. The chain uses TRBV20-1 and TRBJ1-1; D ambiguous. The ends were cut back, 1 base at V and 6 bases at J, with 6 bases in the middle. Germline loops: CDR1 DFQATT, CDR2 SNEGSKA (reference sequence). The length of the CDR3 is 11 residues. The CDR3 here is CSARVGSEAFF. The CDR3, as DNA: TGCAGTGCTAGAGTGGGGTCTGAAGCTTTCTTT.

V and J are TRBV19 and TRBJ1-5; tentative D call: TRBD1 (5 bases). The CDR3 runs to 18 residues. Trimming cost V 5 bases and J 0 bases, with 20 bases left between them. Germline CDR1 is LNHDA and CDR2 is SQIVND (reference sequence). CDR3 loop: CASSLTAGTPYSNQPQHF. The CDR3 DNA reads as TGTGCCAGTAGTCTGACCGCCGGGACCCCCTATAGCAATCAGCCCCAGCATTTT.

J is TRBJ2-1 and V is TRBV27; TRBD2 agrees at 12 bases. Losses at the gene ends were 0 bases for V and 5 bases for J; bases not matched to a gene: 8. In germline, CDR1 is MNHEY, CDR2 SMNVEV (reference sequence). The CDR3 extends over 18 amino acids. The CDR3 DNA reads as TGTGCCAGCAGTTTATCCCCTAGCGGGAGGGCCTGCCACAATGAGCAGTTCTTC. Its protein is CASSLSPSGRACHNEQFF.

The J gene is TRBJ1-4, the V gene TRBV11-2; D not certain. The CDR3 consists of 19 residues. Between the trimmed V and J ends, which lost 1 base and 1 base, there was a span of 19 bases. CDR1 and CDR2 (germline): SGHAT, FQNNGV. The CDR3 region is CASSLVLDREGGTNEKLFF. The CDR3 DNA sequence: TGTGCCAGCAGCTTAGTCCTTGACCGGGAAGGAGGAACTAATGAAAAACTGTTTTTT.

The J gene is TRBJ1-1, the V gene TRBV29-1; D possibly corresponds to TRBD1 (6 bases). Germline V lookup: CDR1 SQVTM, CDR2 ANQGSEA. This CDR3 is 15 amino acids long. Trimming left V 1 base short and J 3 bases short, with 15 bases between. In DNA form, the CDR3 reads TGCAGCGTTGAAGGATTTTGGCAGGGGTACACTGAAGCTTTCTTT. Translating gives CSVEGFWQGYTEAFF.

This clone occurred a few times. V gene TRBV30 combines with J gene TRBJ1-6; D remains ambiguous. CDR1 and CDR2 (germline): GTSNPN, SVGIG (reference sequence). The ends were cut back, 7 bases at V and 7 bases at J, with 14 bases in the middle. CDR3 length: 13 amino acids. The DNA of the CDR3 is TGTGCCTCTCGGCCGGGGATGAATTCACCCCTCCACTTT. Translating gives CASRPGMNSPLHF.

The CDR3 region is CSVVPRGNTGELFF. In nucleotides, the CDR3 is TGCAGCGTTGTCCCCAGGGGCAACACCGGGGAGCTGTTTTTT. The V gene is TRBV29-1, the J gene TRBJ2-2, with D maybe TRBD1 (6 bases). Trimming took 4 bases from V and 2 from J, leaving 11 bases between them. CDR1 is SQVTM, CDR2 ANQGSEA, per germline. The length of the CDR3 is 14 residues.

The V gene is TRBV7-9, the J gene TRBJ2-2; D tentatively reads TRBD1 or TRBD2 (6 bases each). CDR3 length: 17 amino acids. The V gene's germline CDR1 is SEHNR and CDR2 FQNEAQ (reference sequence). V was clipped by 8 bases and J by 6 bases, with 25 bases between them. The CDR3 reads CASRAPVGGTRAGELFF. The CDR3 DNA is TGTGCCAGCCGAGCTCCTGTGGGGGGCACGAGAGCCGGGGAGCTGTTTTTT.

The chain recombines TRBV28 with TRBJ1-5, with 9 bases that match TRBD1. V dropped 6 bases and J dropped 3; count of bases not matched to a gene: 6. Germline V gene lookup returns CDR1 MDHEN and CDR2 SYDVKM. The CDR3 runs 15 residues. CDR3 sequence: CASRQGAQVNQPQHF. In DNA, the CDR3 is TGTGCCAGCAGACAGGGGGCGCAGGTCAATCAGCCCCAGCATTTT.

This rearrangement joins TRBV6-4 to TRBJ2-1; TRBD2 agrees at 12 bases. J lost 8 bases, V lost 5 bases, and 16 bases had no gene match. In germline, CDR1 is MRHNA, CDR2 SNTAGT. This CDR3 region has 18 residues. CDR3 coding DNA: TGTGCCAGCAGTCCCACCGCGACTAGCGGGGGCAGGGGCGATGAGCAGTTCTTC. This codes for CASSPTATSGGRGDEQFF.

The CDR3, as DNA: TGTGCCAGCAGTTACCGGGACAGGGACCAAGAGACCCAGTACTTC. Residues: CASSYRDRDQETQYF. V gene TRBV6-5 combines with J gene TRBJ2-5, with TRBD1 identical over 9 bases. The germline gives CDR1 MNHEY, CDR2 SVGAGI. The junction had 1 base not matched to a gene; V was cut back by 2 bases and J by 0 bases. This CDR3 has 15 residues.

The chain uses TRBV6-5 and TRBJ1-1, with D possibly matching TRBD1 (5 bases). Trimming removed 5 bases from V and 5 bases from J, with 9 bases in between. The CDR3 is made up of 12 amino acids. CDR1 is MNHEY and CDR2 is SVGAGI in the germline V gene. The CDR3, as DNA: TGTGCCAGCAGTCGGGGACGGACTGAAGCTTTCTTT. Residues: CASSRGRTEAFF.

This chain connects TRBV9 to TRBJ1-6; weak D call: TRBD1 (5 bases). Germline loops: CDR1 SGDLS, CDR2 YYNGEE. Deletions cut 1 base from V and 7 bases from J, with 9 bases between. This CDR3 is 14 amino acids long. CDR3 sequence reads: CASSVTQGNSPLHF. DNA of the CDR3: TGTGCCAGCAGCGTAACCCAGGGAAATTCACCCCTCCACTTT.

This chain connects TRBV5-6 to TRBJ2-7; D gene ambiguous. CDR3 size: 19 residues. Trimming stripped 4 bases from V and 0 bases from J, with 26 bases between. Germline loops: CDR1 SGHDT, CDR2 YYEEEE. This CDR3 reads CASSPTGVAGVSSSYEQYF. In DNA, the CDR3 is TGTGCCAGCAGCCCGACTGGAGTGGCAGGCGTCTCAAGCTCCTACGAGCAGTACTTC.

This chain links TRBV14 with TRBJ2-3; D ambiguous. From germline, CDR1 is SGHDN and CDR2 FVKESK. V gave up 0 bases and J gave up 1 base, with 14 bases separating them. The CDR3 consists of 17 residues. CDR3 in DNA: TGTGCCAGCAGCCAAGAGCATCGGTCCCTCGGCACAGATACGCAGTATTTT. Amino acids: CASSQEHRSLGTDTQYF.